This T cell receptor beta chain comes out of a study of cytotoxic CD8 clonotypes in ibrutinib-treated CLL. Study-level information: For this cohort, patients were roughly 10 relapsed/refractory and some 15 treatment-naive, while 17 were IGHV unmutated.

Trimming took 4 bases from V and 6 from J; bases not matched to a gene: 9. Germline CDR1 SGHTA, CDR2 FQGNSA. CDR3 size: 15 residues. The data were produced by immunoSEQ multiplex PCR, yet TCRdb's version contains in-frame clones alone and is incomplete. The data hold 55,000 to 80,000 clones, with around three fifths observed a single time. This clone was seen only a few times. Material: PBMCs, obtained after 12 months of ibrutinib treatment. The chain employs TRBV7-2 and TRBJ2-1; 7 positions match TRBD2. The sequence derives from a human donor with chronic lymphocytic leukemia. The CDR3 DNA reads TGTGCCAGCAGCTCTCGATGGGGGGGAAGCAATGAGCAGTTCTTC. It yields the protein CASSSRWGGSNEQFF.